Only a few counts were recorded for the clone carrying this TCR beta chain. Antigen specificity is unknown. The data were taken from a study of T cell responses to AZD1222 COVID-19 vaccine. Findings and limits, study-wide: Distributed over spike, vaccine-associated CD4 TCRs predominated at 160-218 and 743-854. All repertoire sampling was performed exclusively after the peak T cell response. Spike-specific TCR breadth and depth grew following two AZD1222 doses.

The data were produced by immunoSEQ multiplex PCR, yet TCRdb's version contains in-frame clones alone and is incomplete. The sample has 95,000 to 150,000 clones; roughly 84% are singletons. V lost 3 bases to trimming and J lost 7 bases, with 10 bases between them. CDR1 and CDR2 (germline): SGHTA, FQGTGA. The CDR3 is 14 amino acids. The chain links TRBV7-3 to TRBJ1-6; D is unresolved. The starting material was peripheral blood, obtained on day 0 of AZD1222 vaccination. The clonotype was recovered from an adult in good health. The chain's CDR3 is CASSFQAANSPLHF. The CDR3 DNA is TGTGCCAGCAGCTTCCAAGCGGCAAATTCACCCCTCCACTTT.